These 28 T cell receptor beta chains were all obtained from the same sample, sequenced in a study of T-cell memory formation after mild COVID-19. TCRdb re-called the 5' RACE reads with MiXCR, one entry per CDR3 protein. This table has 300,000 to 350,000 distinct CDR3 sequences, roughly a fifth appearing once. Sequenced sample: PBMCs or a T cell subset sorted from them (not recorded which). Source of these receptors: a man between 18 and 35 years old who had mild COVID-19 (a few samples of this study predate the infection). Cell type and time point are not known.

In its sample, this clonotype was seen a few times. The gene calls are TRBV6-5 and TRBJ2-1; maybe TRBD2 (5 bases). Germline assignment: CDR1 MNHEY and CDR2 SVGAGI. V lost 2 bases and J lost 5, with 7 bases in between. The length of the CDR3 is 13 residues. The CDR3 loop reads CASSYVGDNEQFF. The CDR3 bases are TGTGCCAGCAGTTACGTCGGGGACAATGAGCAGTTCTTC.

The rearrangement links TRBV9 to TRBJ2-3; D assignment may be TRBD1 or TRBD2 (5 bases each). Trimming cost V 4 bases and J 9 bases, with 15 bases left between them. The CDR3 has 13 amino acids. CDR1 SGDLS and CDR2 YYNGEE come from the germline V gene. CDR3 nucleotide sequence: TGTGCCAGCAGCCCTCCTCCGGGACGGACGCAGTATTTT. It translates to CASSPPPGRTQYF. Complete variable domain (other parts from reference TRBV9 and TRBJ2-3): DSGVTQTPKHLITATGQRVTLRCSPRSGDLSVYWYQQSLDQGLQFLIQYYNGEERAKGNILERFSAQQFPDLHSELNLSSLELGDSALYFCASSPPPGRTQYFGPGTRLTVL.

The CDR3 region has the DNA TGTGCCAGCACCCCCATTTCGTCCGGGGCAGGGCGTTATGGCTACACCTTC. The encoded protein is CASTPISSGAGRYGYTF. The genes are TRBV4-2 and TRBJ1-2; a weak D match, TRBD1 (5 bases). V was shortened by 7 bases and J by 5 bases, with 26 bases between the two germline ends. CDR3 length: 17 amino acids. The V gene's germline CDR1 is LGHNA and CDR2 YNFKEQ.

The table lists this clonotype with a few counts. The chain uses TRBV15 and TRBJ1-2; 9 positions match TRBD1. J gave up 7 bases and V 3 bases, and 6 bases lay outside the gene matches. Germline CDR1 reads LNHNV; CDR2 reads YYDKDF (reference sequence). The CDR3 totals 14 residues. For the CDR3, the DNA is TGTGCCACCAGCAGCTTCCGGGACAGGGTTGGCTACACCTTC. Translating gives CATSSFRDRVGYTF.

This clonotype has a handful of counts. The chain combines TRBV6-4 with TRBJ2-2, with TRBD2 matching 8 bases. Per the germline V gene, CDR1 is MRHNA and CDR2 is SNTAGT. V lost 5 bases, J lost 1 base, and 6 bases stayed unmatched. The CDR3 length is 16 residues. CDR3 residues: CASSQGTSGNTGELFF. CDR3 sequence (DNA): TGTGCCAGCAGTCAAGGGACTAGTGGGAACACCGGGGAGCTGTTTTTT.

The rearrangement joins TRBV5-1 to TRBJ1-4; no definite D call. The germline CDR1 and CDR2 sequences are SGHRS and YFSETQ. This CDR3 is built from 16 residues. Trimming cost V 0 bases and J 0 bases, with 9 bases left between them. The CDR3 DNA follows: TGCGCCAGCAGCTTGGGACCGCAACCAACTAATGAAAAACTGTTTTTT. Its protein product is CASSLGPQPTNEKLFF.

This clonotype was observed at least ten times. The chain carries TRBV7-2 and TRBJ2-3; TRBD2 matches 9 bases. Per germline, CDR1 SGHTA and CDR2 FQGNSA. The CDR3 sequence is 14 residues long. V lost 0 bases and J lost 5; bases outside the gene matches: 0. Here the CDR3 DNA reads TGTGCCAGCAGCTTAGCTAGCGGGGGAGATACGCAGTATTTT. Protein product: CASSLASGGDTQYF.

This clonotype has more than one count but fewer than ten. CDR3 in DNA: TGTGCCAGCAGACAAACAGGGTTCAGCACAGATACGCAGTATTTT. Translated, it gives CASRQTGFSTDTQYF. The rearrangement joins TRBV2 to TRBJ2-3, with D perhaps TRBD1 (6 bases). The CDR3 sequence is 15 residues long. Germline loops: CDR1 SNHLY, CDR2 FYNNEI. V was shortened by 6 bases and J by 0 bases, with 13 bases between the two germline ends.

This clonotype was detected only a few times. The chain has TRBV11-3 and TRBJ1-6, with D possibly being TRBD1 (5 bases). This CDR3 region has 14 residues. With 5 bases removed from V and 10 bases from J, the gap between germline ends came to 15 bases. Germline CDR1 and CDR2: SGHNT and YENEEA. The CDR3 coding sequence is TGTGCCAGCAGCCCGGGACCGAGTGTGTCACCCCTCCACTTT. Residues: CASSPGPSVSPLHF.

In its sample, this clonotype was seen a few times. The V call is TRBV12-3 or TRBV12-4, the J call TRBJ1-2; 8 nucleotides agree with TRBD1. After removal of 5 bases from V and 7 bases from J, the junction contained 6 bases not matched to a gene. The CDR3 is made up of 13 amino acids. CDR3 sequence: CASSHGQGGGYTF. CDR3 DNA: TGTGCCAGCAGTCATGGACAGGGTGGTGGCTACACCTTC.

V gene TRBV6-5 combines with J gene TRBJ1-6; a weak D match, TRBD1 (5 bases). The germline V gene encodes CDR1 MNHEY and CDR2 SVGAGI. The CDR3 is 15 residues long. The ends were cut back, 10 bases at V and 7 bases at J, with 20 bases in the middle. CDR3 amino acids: CATVPGTGKNSPLHF. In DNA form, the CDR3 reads TGTGCCACCGTGCCGGGGACGGGGAAGAATTCACCCCTCCACTTT.

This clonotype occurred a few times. In nucleotides, the CDR3 is TGTGCCAGCAGCCGAGCCAGGGCAGGGATACCTATGAACACTGAAGCTTTCTTT. Translated, it gives CASSRARAGIPMNTEAFF. The chain couples TRBV12-3 or TRBV12-4 to TRBJ1-1; a weak D match, TRBD1 (5 bases). The V gene lost 6 bases and the J gene lost 0 bases, with 23 bases spanning the gap. The CDR3 totals 18 residues.

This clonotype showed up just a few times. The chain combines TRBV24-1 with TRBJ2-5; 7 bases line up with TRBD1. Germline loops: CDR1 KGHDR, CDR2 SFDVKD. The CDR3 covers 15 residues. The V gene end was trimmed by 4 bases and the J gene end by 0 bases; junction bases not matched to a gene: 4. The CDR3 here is CATSETGQHQETQYF. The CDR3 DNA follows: TGTGCCACCAGTGAAACGGGACAGCACCAAGAGACCCAGTACTTC.

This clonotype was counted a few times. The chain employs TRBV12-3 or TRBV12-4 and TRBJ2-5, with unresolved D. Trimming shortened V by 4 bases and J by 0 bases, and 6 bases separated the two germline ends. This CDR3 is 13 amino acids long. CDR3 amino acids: CASSSSYQETQYF. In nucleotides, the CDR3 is TGTGCCAGCAGTTCTTCATACCAAGAGACCCAGTACTTC.

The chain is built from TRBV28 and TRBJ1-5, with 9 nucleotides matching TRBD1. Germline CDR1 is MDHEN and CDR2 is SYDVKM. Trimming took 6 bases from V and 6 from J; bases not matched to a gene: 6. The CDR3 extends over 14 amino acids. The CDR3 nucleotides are TGTGCCAGCAGCACACAGGGGGCTATTCAGCCCCAGCATTTT. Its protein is CASSTQGAIQPQHF.

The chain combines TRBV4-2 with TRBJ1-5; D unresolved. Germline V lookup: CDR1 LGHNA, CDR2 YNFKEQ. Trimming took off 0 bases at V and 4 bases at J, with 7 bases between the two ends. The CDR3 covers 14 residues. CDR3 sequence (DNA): TGTGCCAGCAGCCAAGAAGGCAGGAATCAGCCCCAGCATTTT. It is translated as CASSQEGRNQPQHF.

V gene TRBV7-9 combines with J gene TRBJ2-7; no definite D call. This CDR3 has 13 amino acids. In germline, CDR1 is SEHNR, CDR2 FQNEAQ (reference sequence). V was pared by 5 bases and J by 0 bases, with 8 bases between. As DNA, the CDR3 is TGTGCCAGCAGCGATCGGACCTCCTACGAGCAGTACTTC. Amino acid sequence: CASSDRTSYEQYF.

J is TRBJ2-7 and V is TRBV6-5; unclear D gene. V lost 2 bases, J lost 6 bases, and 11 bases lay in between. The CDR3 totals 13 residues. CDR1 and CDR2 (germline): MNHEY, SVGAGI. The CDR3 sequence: CASSYTIFGEQYF. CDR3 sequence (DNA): TGTGCCAGCAGTTACACAATTTTCGGCGAGCAGTACTTC.

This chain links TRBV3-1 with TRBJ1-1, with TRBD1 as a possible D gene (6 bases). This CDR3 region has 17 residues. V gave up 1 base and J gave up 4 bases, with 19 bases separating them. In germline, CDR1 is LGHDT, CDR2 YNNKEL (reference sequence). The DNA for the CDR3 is TGTGCCAGCAGCCAAGTTATACAGGGTAAGATGGGCACTGAAGCTTTCTTT. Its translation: CASSQVIQGKMGTEAFF.

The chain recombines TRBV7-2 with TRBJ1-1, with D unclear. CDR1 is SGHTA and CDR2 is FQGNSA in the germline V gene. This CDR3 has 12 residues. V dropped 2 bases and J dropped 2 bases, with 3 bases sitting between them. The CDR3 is CASSLYNTEAFF. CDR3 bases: TGTGCCAGCAGCTTATACAACACTGAAGCTTTCTTT.

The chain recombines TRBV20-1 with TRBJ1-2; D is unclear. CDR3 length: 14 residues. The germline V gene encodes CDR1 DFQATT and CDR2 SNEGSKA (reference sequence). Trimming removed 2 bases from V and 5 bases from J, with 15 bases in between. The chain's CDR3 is CSARWSAGVYGYTF. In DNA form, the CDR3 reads TGCAGTGCTAGATGGTCAGCGGGAGTGTATGGCTACACCTTC.

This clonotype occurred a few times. The CDR3 sequence is CASSPPGGRGEQFF. The CDR3 DNA reads as TGTGCCAGCTCACCACCAGGGGGACGCGGGGAGCAGTTCTTC. The V gene is TRBV18, the J gene TRBJ2-1; perhaps TRBD1 as D (6 bases). Germline CDR1 and CDR2: KGHSH and LQKENI. The CDR3 length is 14 residues. Between the trimmed V and J ends, which lost 0 bases and 10 bases, there was a span of 13 bases.

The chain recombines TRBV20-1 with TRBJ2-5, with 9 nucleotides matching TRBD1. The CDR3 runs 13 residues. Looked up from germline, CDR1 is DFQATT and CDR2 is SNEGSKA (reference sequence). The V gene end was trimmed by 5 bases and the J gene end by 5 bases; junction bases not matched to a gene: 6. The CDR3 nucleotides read TGCAGTGCTGCTACAGGGGGCTCGGAGACCCAGTACTTC. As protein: CSAATGGSETQYF.

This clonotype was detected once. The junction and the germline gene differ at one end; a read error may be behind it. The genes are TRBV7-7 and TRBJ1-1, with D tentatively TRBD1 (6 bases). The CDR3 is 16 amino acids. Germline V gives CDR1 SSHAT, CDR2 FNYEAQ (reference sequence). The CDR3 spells CASSFPPQGRDTEAFF. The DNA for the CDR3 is TGTGCTAGCAGCTTCCCACCCCAGGGGAGGGACACTGAAGCTTTCTTT.

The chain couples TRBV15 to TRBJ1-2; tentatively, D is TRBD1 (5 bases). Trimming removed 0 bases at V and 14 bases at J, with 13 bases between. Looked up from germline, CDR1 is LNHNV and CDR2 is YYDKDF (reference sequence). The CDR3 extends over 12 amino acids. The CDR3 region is CATSRDEGTRTF. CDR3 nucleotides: TGTGCCACCAGCAGAGATGAGGGGACGAGGACCTTC.

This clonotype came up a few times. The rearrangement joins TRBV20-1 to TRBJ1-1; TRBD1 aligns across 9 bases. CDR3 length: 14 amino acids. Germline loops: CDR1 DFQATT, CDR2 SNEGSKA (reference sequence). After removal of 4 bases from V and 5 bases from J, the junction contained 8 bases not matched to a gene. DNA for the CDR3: TGCAGTGCTACTGTGGACAGGGGAGAAACTGAAGCTTTCTTT. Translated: CSATVDRGETEAFF.

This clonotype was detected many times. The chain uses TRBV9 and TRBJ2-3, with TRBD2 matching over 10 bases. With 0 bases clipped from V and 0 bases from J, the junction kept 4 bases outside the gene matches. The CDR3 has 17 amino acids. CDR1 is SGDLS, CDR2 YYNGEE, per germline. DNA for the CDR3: TGTGCCAGCAGCGTAGGACTAGCGGGTGGGAGCACAGATACGCAGTATTTT. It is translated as CASSVGLAGGSTDTQYF.

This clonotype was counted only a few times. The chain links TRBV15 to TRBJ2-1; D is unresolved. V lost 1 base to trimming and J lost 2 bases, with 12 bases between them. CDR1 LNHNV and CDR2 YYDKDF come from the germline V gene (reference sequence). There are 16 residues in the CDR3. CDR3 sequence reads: CATSRASFETYNEQFF. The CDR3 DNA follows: TGTGCCACCAGCAGAGCCAGCTTTGAGACCTACAATGAGCAGTTCTTC.